This T cell receptor (beta chain) was observed in a study of T cells in Graves' hyperthyroidism and ophthalmopathy. CDR1 and CDR2 from the germline V gene are MGHRA and YSYEKL. Trimming cost V 4 bases and J 5 bases; bases outside gene matches: 10. The CDR3 has 16 residues. This clonotype has ten or more counts. RNA transcripts were the template for amplifying TCR beta CDR3 regions. TCR CDR3 underwent first-round RT-PCR with the HTBI primer set. TCRdb independently ran MiXCR on the multiplex PCR reads; one entry per CDR3 protein. The sample lists a few hundred thousand distinct CDR3 sequences, around a sixth seen once, with 40% in the top ten.

The sequenced sample consisted of blood. V is TRBV4-1 and J is TRBJ2-5; 10 bases are a match to TRBD2. The TCR originated in a man between 18 and 35 years old with Graves' ophthalmopathy. The CDR3 nucleotides are TGCGCCAGCAGCCTGAGGGCTAGCGGGAGAGGTGAGACCCAGTACTTC. It specifies CASSLRASGRGETQYF.